The 21 T cell receptor beta chains given below trace back to one sample, sequenced in a study of cytomegalovirus exposure and HLA in healthy donors. Primers included in the PCR were 60 Vbeta and 13 Jbeta primers. Profiled with immunoSEQ multiplex PCR; TCRdb holds only in-frame clones, not every one. The sample contains 80,000 to 130,000 clones, 60% to 80% of which appear only once. Sequencing was done on a sample of PBMCs. The origin of the receptors is a woman between 18 and 29 years old in good health and CMV-seropositive.

In this sample, this clone turned up a few times. This sequence joins TRBV4-3 and TRBJ1-1, with D possibly being TRBD1 (6 bases). This CDR3 spans 17 amino acids. Germline V lookup: CDR1 LGHNA, CDR2 YSLEER. Trimming cost V 3 bases and J 1 base, with 18 bases left between them. CDR3 region: CASSQVTTLDRNTEAFF. As DNA, the CDR3 is TGCGCCAGCAGCCAGGTGACTACCCTGGACAGGAACACTGAAGCTTTCTTT.

The rearrangement uses TRBV28 and TRBJ1-2; the match to TRBD1 covers 8 bases. CDR3 size: 14 residues. V dropped 4 bases and J dropped 5; count of bases not matched to a gene: 6. Germline V CDR1 and CDR2: MDHEN, SYDVKM. The DNA of the CDR3 is TGTGCCAGCAGTTCCGCCAGGGGGCGTTATGGCTACACCTTC. Translating it yields CASSSARGRYGYTF.

This chain links TRBV11-2 with TRBJ2-1; TRBD2 agrees at 11 bases. The CDR3 covers 16 residues. Germline V gene sequence: CDR1 SGHAT, CDR2 FQNNGV. Germline trimming cut 5 bases from V and 7 bases from J; bases unmatched to any gene: 10. CDR3 region: CASSAASGRSLNEQFF. CDR3 bases: TGTGCCAGCAGCGCCGCTAGCGGGAGGAGCCTTAATGAGCAGTTCTTC.

This sequence joins TRBV7-6 and TRBJ2-1; 8 bases fit TRBD1. Per the germline V gene, CDR1 is SGHVS and CDR2 is FNYEAQ. Trimming at V came to 5 bases and at J to 10 bases, leaving 13 bases not matched to a gene. The CDR3 consists of 15 residues. The CDR3 here is CASSGLGQGAGEQFF. DNA of the CDR3: TGTGCCAGCAGCGGCCTGGGGCAGGGGGCAGGCGAGCAGTTCTTC.

This chain uses TRBV7-2 with TRBJ2-7; 7 positions agree with TRBD2. Germline lookup yields CDR1 SGHTA and CDR2 FQGNSA. The CDR3 runs to 15 residues. The junction had 8 bases not matched to a gene; V was cut back by 2 bases and J by 4 bases. This chain's CDR3 is CASSLSAGDGYEQYF. The CDR3 DNA follows: TGTGCCAGCAGCTTATCGGCGGGAGACGGGTACGAGCAGTACTTC.

V and J are TRBV6-6 and TRBJ2-3; D is unclear. Germline-derived CDR1 and CDR2 are MNHNY and SVGAGI (reference sequence). The V and J ends lost 5 bases and 6 bases respectively, with 6 bases between them. The CDR3 totals 11 residues. Here the CDR3 reads CASSIQDTQYF. Here the CDR3 DNA reads TGTGCCAGCAGTATTCAGGATACGCAGTATTTT.

This clone was seen a handful of times. V is TRBV7-2 and J is TRBJ2-5; 11 bases line up with TRBD1. The V gene end was trimmed by 4 bases and the J gene end by 4 bases; junction bases not matched to a gene: 2. Germline-derived CDR1 and CDR2 are SGHTA and FQGNSA. The CDR3 length is 14 residues. CDR3 protein: CASSSDRGLETQYF. The CDR3 DNA follows: TGTGCCAGCAGCTCGGACAGGGGGCTAGAGACCCAGTACTTC.

The rearrangement joins TRBV7-8 to TRBJ2-7; TRBD2 is a possible D gene (5 bases). Per the germline V gene, CDR1 is SGHVS and CDR2 is FQNEAQ. The CDR3 spans 14 residues. Trimming took 5 bases from V and 0 from J, leaving 11 bases between them. In DNA form, the CDR3 reads TGTGCCAGCAGCCGAGGGATCGTCTCCTACGAGCAGTACTTC. As protein: CASSRGIVSYEQYF.

This sequence joins TRBV6-5 and TRBJ2-5; the D gene is possibly TRBD2 (5 bases). The CDR3 totals 15 residues. CDR1 MNHEY and CDR2 SVGAGI come from the germline V gene. The V and J ends lost 0 bases and 11 bases respectively, with 19 bases between them. CDR3 loop: CASSYSGLATWEQYF. As DNA, the CDR3 is TGTGCCAGCAGTTACTCCGGTCTTGCCACTTGGGAGCAGTACTTC.

The rearrangement joins TRBV27 to TRBJ2-5; TRBD2 might be the D (6 bases). There are 13 residues in the CDR3. The germline gives CDR1 MNHEY, CDR2 SMNVEV (reference sequence). V was shortened by 4 bases and J by 5 bases, with 11 bases between the two germline ends. The CDR3 here is CASSSLAQETQYF. CDR3 nucleotides: TGTGCCAGCAGTTCCCTAGCGCAGGAGACCCAGTACTTC.

The V gene is TRBV29-1, the J gene TRBJ2-2; possible D gene TRBD2, 5 bases. CDR3 size: 13 residues. CDR1 and CDR2 from the germline V gene are SQVTM and ANQGSEA. V was cut by 5 bases and J by 7 bases, with 14 bases left in between. CDR3 residues: CSVLRVAYGELFF. In DNA, the CDR3 is TGCAGCGTTTTGCGGGTAGCTTACGGGGAGCTGTTTTTT.

The chain combines TRBV29-1 with TRBJ1-2, with TRBD1 matching over 8 bases. The V segment lost 7 bases and the J segment 7 bases; nucleotides outside the gene matches: 5. The germline V gene has CDR1 SQVTM and CDR2 ANQGSEA. The CDR3 spans 11 residues. As DNA, the CDR3 is TGCAGCGCCGAGGGGACAGGTGGCTACACCTTC. Translating gives CSAEGTGGYTF.

The V gene is TRBV30, the J gene TRBJ2-7, with a weak D call TRBD1 (6 bases). In germline, CDR1 is GTSNPN, CDR2 SVGIG (reference sequence). The CDR3 is made up of 14 amino acids. CDR3 DNA: TGTGCTTCGGATAAGAGGACAGTAGCCTACGAGCAGTACTTC. It codes for CASDKRTVAYEQYF.

The CDR3 is CASSAGTSGRWGTGELFF. CDR3 DNA: TGTGCCAGCAGCGCCGGGACTAGCGGGAGGTGGGGCACCGGGGAGCTGTTTTTT. The chain recombines TRBV5-4 with TRBJ2-2; 15 bases fit TRBD2. The CDR3 has 18 amino acids. Germline trimming cut 4 bases from V and 4 bases from J; bases unmatched to any gene: 8. Germline V lookup: CDR1 SGHNT, CDR2 YYREEE (reference sequence).

The chain couples TRBV28 to TRBJ2-2; D is perhaps TRBD1 (8 bases). Trimming removed 5 bases from V and 3 bases from J, with 22 bases in between. Germline CDR1 reads MDHEN; CDR2 reads SYDVKM. The CDR3 consists of 18 residues. The chain's CDR3 is CASSKQGGGGRYTGELFF. Here the CDR3 DNA reads TGTGCCAGCAGTAAACAGGGGGGTGGCGGGAGATACACCGGGGAGCTGTTTTTT.

The chain joins TRBV2 to TRBJ2-2; 7 nucleotides match TRBD1. The CDR3 totals 17 residues. The V gene end was trimmed by 6 bases and the J gene end by 1 base; junction bases not matched to a gene: 11. CDR1 and CDR2 from the germline V gene are SNHLY and FYNNEI. This CDR3 reads CASRLRPGQQNTGELFF. In DNA form, the CDR3 reads TGTGCCAGCAGGCTTAGGCCGGGACAGCAGAACACCGGGGAGCTGTTTTTT. Full variable domain (remainder filled in from reference TRBV2 and TRBJ2-2): EPEVTQTPSHQVTQMGQEVILRCVPISNHLYFYWYRQILGQKVEFLVSFYNNEISEKSEIFDDQFSVERPDGSNFTLKIRSTKLEDSAMYFCASRLRPGQQNTGELFFGEGSRLTVL.

The chain combines TRBV27 with TRBJ1-2, with a weak D call TRBD1 (6 bases). The CDR3 covers 13 residues. V was pared by 6 bases and J by 7 bases, with 15 bases between. Germline V gene lookup returns CDR1 MNHEY and CDR2 SMNVEV (reference sequence). CDR3 bases: TGTGCCAGCAGCCAGAGGACAGAAACTGGCTACACCTTC. Translating gives CASSQRTETGYTF.

This chain joins TRBV9 and TRBJ2-1; D possibly corresponds to TRBD2 (6 bases). Germline loops: CDR1 SGDLS, CDR2 YYNGEE. V lost 3 bases and J 13 bases, leaving 14 bases between the germline ends. The CDR3 has 12 residues. For the CDR3, the DNA is TGTGCCAGCAGCGGGCTGGCGGGGCCCCAGTTCTTC. It yields the protein CASSGLAGPQFF.

The gene calls are TRBV19 and TRBJ2-3; 9 nucleotides line up with TRBD2. Germline values: CDR1 LNHDA, CDR2 SQIVND (reference sequence). V dropped 3 bases and J dropped 0; count of bases not matched to a gene: 4. The CDR3 totals 16 residues. The CDR3 protein is CASSIMGLASTDTQYF. The CDR3 coding sequence is TGTGCCAGTAGTATTATGGGACTAGCAAGCACAGATACGCAGTATTTT.

This clone occurred once. The rearrangement joins TRBV28 to TRBJ1-5, with 8 bases matching TRBD1. The junction had 17 bases not matched to a gene; V was cut back by 7 bases and J by 6 bases. The germline V gene has CDR1 MDHEN and CDR2 SYDVKM. This CDR3 region has 17 residues. The CDR3 spells CASIHPPGTGGGQPQHF. In nucleotides, the CDR3 is TGTGCCAGCATCCACCCTCCCGGGACAGGAGGAGGTCAGCCCCAGCATTTT.

This clone was counted only a few times. The chain couples TRBV27 to TRBJ1-1; the match to TRBD1 covers 10 bases. The germline CDR1 and CDR2 sequences are MNHEY and SMNVEV (reference sequence). Germline trimming cut 2 bases from V and 5 bases from J; bases unmatched to any gene: 5. This CDR3 is 15 amino acids long. The CDR3 protein is CASSLRDRGSTEAFF. The CDR3 DNA is TGTGCCAGCAGTTTAAGGGACAGGGGTAGTACTGAAGCTTTCTTT.